The 15 T cell receptor delta chains given below trace back to one sample, sequenced in a study of γδ T cells in repeated Plasmodium falciparum infection. TCRdb re-processed the multiplex PCR reads via CATT. The sample lists 70,000 to 95,000 delta-chain clones, more than 1.4% occurring once. Flow sorting of PBMC yielded separate Vgamma9/Vdelta2+ and Vdelta2-negative gammadelta T cell populations for bulk repertoire analysis. The sequenced sample was gamma-delta T cells from blood. These receptors were collected from a pool of human donors (malaria-infected and uninfected, not separated).

This clone was detected ten times or more. This chain uses TRDV1 with TRDJ1; either TRDD2 or TRDD3 may supply D (9 bases each). TCRdb leaves out the J gene; it was filled in here by matching the DNA to germline. This CDR3 is 23 amino acids long. Trimming shortened V by 5 bases and J by 7 bases, and 44 bases separated the two germline ends. CDR1 and CDR2 from the germline V gene are TSWWSYY and QGS. This CDR3 reads CALGSLSAFLRRLEEWGIGKLIF. The CDR3 nucleotides read TGTGCTCTTGGGTCCCTGTCAGCCTTCCTACGACGTCTAGAGGAGTGGGGGATAGGTAAACTCATCTTT.

This clone turned up a few times. A far larger clone is just one base off, so this is likely a read error. The same CDR3 also results from other DNA sequences found in this sample. The CDR3 loop reads CAYSLTDKLIF. CDR3 DNA: TGTGCTTACTCCCTCACCGATAAACTCATCTTT. The chain uses TRDV2 and TRDJ1; D gene uncertain. Here the J gene was assigned by germline matching of the DNA, as TCRdb has none. The CDR3 runs 11 residues. Germline V gives CDR1 GEAIGNYY, CDR2 EKD.

There are many counts of this clone. A far larger clone is just one base off, so this is likely a read error. The sample holds other DNA sequences that translate to the same CDR3. The CDR3 sequence: CACDTVGPGDRRDDKLIF. The CDR3 DNA is TGTGCCTGTGACACCGTAGGCCCAGGGGATAGGAGGGACGATAAACTCATCTTT. This chain links TRDV2 with TRDJ1; 7 bases match TRDD3. V lost 0 bases and J lost 4; bases outside the gene matches: 16. The CDR3 runs 18 residues. Germline V gene data show CDR1 as GEAIGNYY and CDR2 as EKD.

Concerning this clone itself: The protein held in TCRdb is that of a much larger clone and does not match this DNA's translation at residue 8, likely because of a read error; the protein shown is translated from the DNA. The J gene is TRDJ1, the V gene TRDV1; 9 nucleotides match TRDD3. TCRdb does not report a J gene; here it was assigned by matching the DNA to germline references. This CDR3 is built from 20 residues. Germline-derived CDR1 and CDR2 are TSWWSYY and QGS. The junction had 18 bases not matched to a gene; V was cut back by 2 bases and J by 2 bases. This CDR3 reads CALGETRHWGIYSHTDKLIF. CDR3 nucleotides: TGTGCTCTTGGGGAAACCCGGCATTGGGGGATATATTCCCATACCGATAAACTCATCTTT.

Concerning this clone itself: TCRdb pairs this DNA with a much larger clone's protein that differs at residue 7, likely a read error; the protein shown was translated from the DNA. V usage is TRDV1 and J usage is TRDJ1; 8 positions match TRDD3. Germline assignment: CDR1 TSWWSYY and CDR2 QGS. V was pared by 1 base and J by 3 bases, with 10 bases of the junction left unmatched. This CDR3 is built from 17 residues. The CDR3 sequence: CALGERGGMGIPDKLIF. The CDR3 DNA reads TGTGCTCTTGGGGAACGAGGGGGAATGGGGATACCCGATAAACTCATCTTT.

This clone has more than one count but fewer than ten. This likely traces to a read error, being one base from a far larger clone. The sample holds other DNA sequences that translate to the same CDR3. The chain uses TRDV2 and TRDJ1; TRDD3 might be the D (5 bases). The J gene comes from matching the DNA to germline here; TCRdb lacks it. CDR1 is GEAIGNYY and CDR2 is EKD in the germline V gene. V lost 5 bases, J lost 0 bases, and 18 bases lay in between. There are 16 residues in the CDR3. The CDR3 DNA reads TGTGCCTGTGTTTGGCTAGGGGACCCTCACACCGATAAACTCATCTTT. Translated: CACVWLGDPHTDKLIF.

This clone was seen a handful of times. TCRdb's protein for this DNA is that of a much larger clone and differs from the translation at residue 10, likely a read error; the protein shown is the DNA translation. The rearrangement joins TRDV1 to TRDJ1; tentative D call: TRDD3 (6 bases). This CDR3 has 19 amino acids. The V and J ends lost 3 bases and 2 bases respectively, with 25 bases between them. Germline CDR1 TSWWSYY, CDR2 QGS. The DNA for the CDR3 is TGTGCTCTTGGGGAGCTAACTGGAAGTAGGGGATCATGGACCGATAAACTCATCTTT. As protein: CALGELTGSRGSWTDKLIF.

This clone was seen ten or more times. A far larger clone is one nucleotide away, so this likely arose from a read error. The sample contains more than one DNA sequence encoding this CDR3. The chain joins TRDV1 to TRDJ1; 10 bases are a match to TRDD3. In the absence of a J gene in TCRdb, the DNA was matched to germline to assign it here. With 1 base clipped from V and 2 bases from J, the junction kept 22 bases outside the gene matches. Germline CDR1 and CDR2: TSWWSYY and QGS. The CDR3 is made up of 22 amino acids. CDR3 sequence (DNA): TGTGCTCTTGGGGAACGGCCTTTAAAGGCGTGGTACTGGGGGATGCGGACCGATAAACTCATCTTT. Translating gives CALGERPLKAWYWGMRTDKLIF.

This clone was seen a few times. TCRdb records a much larger clone's protein for this DNA, with a difference at residue 6 that likely arises from a read error; the protein given is the translation of the DNA. V is TRDV2 and J is TRDJ3; a weak D match, TRDD3 (5 bases). TCRdb lists no J gene, so it was determined here by aligning the DNA to germline. Between the trimmed V and J ends, which lost 1 base and 4 bases, there was a span of 13 bases. CDR3 size: 17 residues. Germline CDR1 is GEAIGNYY and CDR2 is EKD. CDR3 in DNA: TGTGCCTGTGACACGGAGATACAACGGTGGGACACCCGACAGATGTTTTTC. Protein sequence: CACDTEIQRWDTRQMFF.

In the case of this clone: TCRdb has a much larger clone's protein, which differs at residue 11 from the translation of this DNA, likely because of a read error; what is shown is the protein translated from the DNA. This rearrangement joins TRDV2 to TRDJ3; 10 nucleotides match TRDD3. Here the J gene was assigned by germline matching of the DNA, as TCRdb has none. The length of the CDR3 is 16 residues. Germline CDR1 is GEAIGNYY and CDR2 is EKD. The CDR3 loop reads CACDVLGDWDSRQMFF. In nucleotides, the CDR3 is TGTGCCTGTGACGTACTGGGGGATTGGGACTCCCGACAGATGTTTTTC.

The chain has TRDV2 and TRDJ1, with 12 bases that match TRDD3. TCRdb supplies no J gene; here it was assigned by aligning the nucleotide sequence to germline. CDR1 and CDR2 (germline): GEAIGNYY, EKD. The CDR3 covers 18 residues. With V trimmed by 0 bases and J by 10 bases, 17 bases remained unmatched. This CDR3 is CACDTLTGGYTTHGRLIF. Here the CDR3 DNA reads TGTGCCTGTGACACCCTTACTGGGGGATACACAACCCACGGCAGACTCATCTTT.

The chain has TRDV1 and TRDJ1, with 11 bases aligning to TRDD3. TCRdb does not report a J gene; here it was assigned by matching the DNA to germline references. Per germline, CDR1 TSWWSYY and CDR2 QGS. CDR3 length: 27 amino acids. Trimming took 2 bases from V and 0 from J; bases not matched to a gene: 35. The CDR3 coding sequence is TGTGCTCTTGGGGAAGAGTGTGCCTTCCCTCCCGGCTGTTGGGGGATACGCGGCACGTTATACACCGATAAACTCATCTTT. This encodes CALGEECAFPPGCWGIRGTLYTDKLIF.

This chain connects TRDV1 to TRDJ1, with 10 bases matching TRDD3. The J gene was missing in TCRdb and was found by matching the end of the DNA to germline. V trimming: 5 bases; J trimming: 2 bases; junction bases outside the gene matches: 14. The CDR3 spans 18 residues. Germline values: CDR1 TSWWSYY, CDR2 QGS. The CDR3 DNA reads as TGTGCTCTTGGGCTAAAGTGGGGGATACACCTAGAAACCGATAAACTCATCTTT. Translating gives CALGLKWGIHLETDKLIF.

As to this clone: A single base is all that separates this from a far larger clone, so a read error is likely. Distinct nucleotide sequences in the sample also encode this CDR3. The V gene reported is TRDV1; the J gene is uncalled; the tabulated D call, TRDD3, remains unverified against the DNA. This CDR3 region has 19 residues. Germline CDR1 is TSWWSYY and CDR2 is QGS. The CDR3 sequence is CALGELRPARPLYTDKLIF. The CDR3 coding sequence is TGTGCTCTTGGGGAACTAAGACCAGCCCGACCCTTGTACACCGATAAACTTATCTTT.

In the case of this clone: This DNA's translation differs at residue 6 from TCRdb's protein, which comes from a much larger clone; a read error is likely, and the protein shown is translated from the DNA. The chain carries TRDV2 and TRDJ1; 7 nucleotides match TRDD3. No J segment appears in TCRdb, so it was assigned here by matching the sequence to germline. The CDR3 spans 20 residues. Germline CDR1 GEAIGNYY, CDR2 EKD. The J segment lost 1 base and the V segment lost 0 bases, leaving 19 bases of the junction unmatched. The CDR3 spells CACDTAGYGGGTPLTDKLIF. CDR3 nucleotides: TGTGCCTGTGACACCGCCGGGTATGGTGGGGGAACGCCCCTCACCGATAAACTCATCTTT.